A single sample gave rise to the 21 T cell receptor beta chains below, sequenced in a study. TCRdb re-analysed the 5' RACE reads in MiXCR, keeping a single row per CDR3 protein. The sample records tens of thousands of distinct CDR3 sequences, around a quarter being singletons. The sequenced sample was tumor-infiltrating memory CD4+ T cells sorted from the breast tumor. The subset denotes: memory CD4+ T cells, CD4+CD45RO+CD25-. Every receptor here comes from a female donor with breast cancer.

The CDR3 sequence: CASSDGEYNEQFF. In nucleotides, the CDR3 is TGCGCCAGCAGCGACGGAGAGTACAATGAGCAGTTCTTC. The chain recombines TRBV5-1 with TRBJ2-1, with D uncertain. The CDR3 has 13 amino acids. Trimming left V 4 bases short and J 4 bases short, with 9 bases between. CDR1 is SGHRS and CDR2 is YFSETQ in the germline V gene. Combining the CDR3 with reference TRBV5-1 and TRBJ2-1 gives the whole variable domain KAGVTQTPRYLIKTRGQQVTLSCSPISGHRSVSWYQQTPGQGLQFLFEYFSETQRNKGNFPGRFSGRQFSNSRSEMNVSTLELGDSALYLCASSDGEYNEQFFGPGTRLTVL.

This clonotype was recorded a few times. The gene calls are TRBV4-3 and TRBJ2-7, with D unresolved. CDR1 and CDR2 (germline): LGHNA, YSLEER. V gave up 1 base and J gave up 0 bases, with 7 bases separating them. The CDR3 is 14 residues long. CDR3 loop: CASSQAYTSYEQYF. The DNA for the CDR3 is TGCGCCAGCAGCCAAGCATACACCTCCTACGAGCAGTACTTC.

The gene calls are TRBV24-1 and TRBJ2-2, with TRBD1 as a possible D gene (5 bases). The V end lost 0 bases, the J end lost 0 bases, and 10 bases lay between the germline ends. Germline lookup yields CDR1 KGHDR and CDR2 SFDVKD. This CDR3 has 17 residues. CDR3 nucleotides: TGTGCCACCAGTGATTTGAATCAGGGTACGAACACCGGGGAGCTGTTTTTT. Translated: CATSDLNQGTNTGELFF.

This clonotype was seen a few times. Being one base from a much bigger clone, this may be a read error. The gene calls are TRBV9 and TRBJ1-6; tentative D call: TRBD1 (6 bases). This CDR3 has 15 residues. Germline CDR1 is SGDLS and CDR2 is YYNGEE. CDR3 sequence reads: CASSVDARGHSPLRF. Here the CDR3 DNA reads TGTGCCAGCAGCGTAGATGCTAGGGGACATTCACCCCTCCGCTTT.

The V gene is TRBV20-1, the J gene TRBJ2-5; D might be TRBD2 (5 bases). With 5 bases removed from V and 4 bases from J, the gap between germline ends came to 11 bases. Germline lookup yields CDR1 DFQATT and CDR2 SNEGSKA (reference sequence). This CDR3 has 12 residues. CDR3 sequence: CSALLGLETQYF. Here the CDR3 DNA reads TGCAGTGCTTTACTAGGACTAGAGACCCAGTACTTC.

With respect to this clonotype: This may stem from a read error, because a much larger clone lies one nucleotide away. The chain joins TRBV29-1 to TRBJ2-3; 7 bases are shared with TRBD2. In germline, CDR1 is SQVTM, CDR2 ANQGSEA. The CDR3 is made up of 15 amino acids. CDR3 amino acids: CSVEDTATSTDMQYF. The CDR3 nucleotides read TGCAGCGTTGAAGATACGGCGACTAGCACAGATATGCAGTATTTT.

The J gene is TRBJ2-1, the V gene TRBV6-6; maybe TRBD2 (6 bases). Trimming left V 5 bases short and J 6 bases short, with 14 bases between. The CDR3 loop spans 14 amino acids. Germline V gene sequence: CDR1 MNHNY, CDR2 SVGAGI (reference sequence). In DNA, the CDR3 is TGTGCCAGCAGTCCTAGCTTAGCGGTCAATGAGCAGTTCTTC. It specifies CASSPSLAVNEQFF.

The chain combines TRBV7-9 with TRBJ2-7; 11 bases agree with TRBD2. The CDR3 sequence is 16 residues long. The V gene end was trimmed by 5 bases and the J gene end by 5 bases; junction bases not matched to a gene: 11. The V gene's germline CDR1 is SEHNR and CDR2 FQNEAQ (reference sequence). The CDR3 region has the DNA TGTGCCAGCAGCGCAACATTAGCGGGAGGGTTGCACGAGCAGTACTTC. This translates into CASSATLAGGLHEQYF.

The CDR3 protein is CAIASRGRGQETQYF. DNA of the CDR3: TGTGCCATCGCCTCCAGGGGGCGCGGGCAAGAGACCCAGTACTTC. The gene calls are TRBV10-3 and TRBJ2-5; 8 bases match TRBD1. This CDR3 region has 15 residues. The germline V gene encodes CDR1 ENHRY and CDR2 SYGVKD. The V gene end was trimmed by 8 bases and the J gene end by 2 bases; junction bases not matched to a gene: 10.

This clonotype occurred a few times. V usage is TRBV4-3 and J usage is TRBJ1-6; 7 bases match TRBD1. Germline assignment: CDR1 LGHNA and CDR2 YSLEER. V shed 1 base and J 13 bases; nucleotides not matched to a gene: 10. CDR3 size: 15 residues. The CDR3 region has the DNA TGCGCCAGCAGCCAAGCCGGACAGGCCTCGGGGCCCCTCCACTTT. It yields the protein CASSQAGQASGPLHF.

There are a few counts of this clonotype. This chain connects TRBV12-3 or TRBV12-4 to TRBJ1-1; D not resolved. CDR3 length: 14 amino acids. Between the trimmed V and J ends, which lost 0 bases and 1 base, there was a span of 6 bases. The CDR3 coding sequence is TGTGCCAGCAGTTTAGCGCCCAGGAACACTGAAGCTTTCTTT. Protein product: CASSLAPRNTEAFF.

As regards this clonotype: A single base separates this from a much larger clone, so it may be a read error. The chain has TRBV10-3 and TRBJ2-6, with D unresolved. There are 15 residues in the CDR3. Trimming took off 7 bases at V and 0 bases at J, with 10 bases between the two ends. CDR1 and CDR2 (germline): ENHRY, SYGVKD. CDR3 amino acids: CAIIVGLSGANVLTF. In nucleotides, the CDR3 is TGTGCCATCATTGTAGGCCTCTCTGGGGCCAACGTCCTGACTTTC.

The chain joins TRBV7-3 to TRBJ2-1; D is unresolved. Germline-derived CDR1 and CDR2 are SGHTA and FQGTGA. The CDR3 is 13 amino acids. Trimming shortened V by 5 bases and J by 2 bases, and 7 bases separated the two germline ends. CDR3 DNA sequence: TGTGCCAGCAGCCGTGGCGCCTACAATGAGCAGTTCTTC. Translated, it gives CASSRGAYNEQFF.

This clonotype was found a few times. The chain recombines TRBV29-1 with TRBJ2-5, with 10 bases lining up with TRBD1. There are 12 residues in the CDR3. Germline values: CDR1 SQVTM, CDR2 ANQGSEA. V was pared by 8 bases and J by 6 bases, with 6 bases of the junction left unmatched. The CDR3 here is CSFGTGDKTQYF. The CDR3 DNA sequence: TGCAGCTTTGGGACAGGGGACAAGACCCAGTACTTC.

This clonotype was observed a few times. The chain couples TRBV7-8 to TRBJ2-1; no definite D call. Deletions cut 1 base from V and 9 bases from J, with 4 bases between. The CDR3 spans 11 residues. Germline V lookup: CDR1 SGHVS, CDR2 FQNEAQ. CDR3 amino acids: CASSLEVEQFF. The CDR3 coding sequence is TGTGCCAGCAGCTTAGAAGTTGAGCAGTTCTTC.

This chain uses TRBV30 with TRBJ1-6; the match to TRBD1 covers 8 bases. V was clipped by 2 bases and J by 5 bases; unmatched bases: 8. Germline V gene data show CDR1 as GTSNPN and CDR2 as SVGIG (reference sequence). The CDR3 has 16 amino acids. The CDR3 spells CAWSLGQGSNNSPLHF. As DNA, the CDR3 is TGTGCCTGGAGTCTCGGACAGGGAAGTAATAATTCACCCCTCCACTTT.

This clonotype was seen many times. V and J are TRBV7-2 and TRBJ2-1; 9 bases are shared with TRBD1. Germline V CDR1 and CDR2: SGHTA, FQGNSA. V was clipped by 5 bases and J by 7 bases; unmatched bases: 3. The CDR3 has 13 amino acids. CDR3 coding DNA: TGTGCCAGCAGCCCGGGGACAGGGAATGAGCAGTTCTTC. Encoded protein: CASSPGTGNEQFF.

The chain combines TRBV24-1 with TRBJ2-1, with 9 bases lining up with TRBD2. Germline CDR1 KGHDR, CDR2 SFDVKD. There are 16 residues in the CDR3. Unmatched junction bases numbered 6, after V lost 4 bases and J lost 3 bases. This CDR3 is CATSDVAGDGYNEQFF. In DNA form, the CDR3 reads TGTGCCACCAGTGACGTAGCGGGAGACGGCTACAATGAGCAGTTCTTC.

The chain carries TRBV7-2 and TRBJ1-5; maybe TRBD1 (5 bases). The CDR3 is made up of 15 amino acids. Germline CDR1 is SGHTA and CDR2 is FQGNSA. The V gene lost 5 bases and the J gene lost 3 bases, with 14 bases spanning the gap. This CDR3 is CASSSGTVFNQPQHF. The CDR3 DNA sequence: TGTGCCAGCAGCAGCGGGACGGTTTTCAATCAGCCCCAGCATTTT.

The gene calls are TRBV12-3 or TRBV12-4 and TRBJ2-5; D gene ambiguous. The V gene lost 5 bases and the J gene lost 3 bases, with 13 bases spanning the gap. This CDR3 is 14 amino acids long. CDR3 coding DNA: TGTGCCAGCAGTCCCTTACTGGCCGAAGAGACCCAGTACTTC. Translation: CASSPLLAEETQYF.

Points on this clonotype: One junction end does not reproduce the germline sequence, and a read error may be involved. The rearrangement links TRBV6-1 to TRBJ1-1; weak D call: TRBD1 (6 bases). Per germline, CDR1 MNHNS and CDR2 SASEGT. This CDR3 is built from 14 residues. CDR3 bases: TGTGCCAACAGTGAAGCGTGGGGGCACACTGAAGCTTTCTTT. Its translation is CANSEAWGHTEAFF.